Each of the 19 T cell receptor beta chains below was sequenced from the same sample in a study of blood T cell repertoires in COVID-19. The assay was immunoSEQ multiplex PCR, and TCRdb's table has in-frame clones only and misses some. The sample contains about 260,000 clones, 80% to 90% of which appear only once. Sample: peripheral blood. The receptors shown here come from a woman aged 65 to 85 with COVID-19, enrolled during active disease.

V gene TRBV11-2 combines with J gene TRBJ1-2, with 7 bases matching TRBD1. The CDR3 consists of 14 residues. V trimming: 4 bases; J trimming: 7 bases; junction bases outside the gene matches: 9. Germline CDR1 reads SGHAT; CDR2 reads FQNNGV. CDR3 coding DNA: TGTGCCAGCAGCTCGACAGGGAGCATGGCTGGCTACACCTTC. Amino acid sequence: CASSSTGSMAGYTF.

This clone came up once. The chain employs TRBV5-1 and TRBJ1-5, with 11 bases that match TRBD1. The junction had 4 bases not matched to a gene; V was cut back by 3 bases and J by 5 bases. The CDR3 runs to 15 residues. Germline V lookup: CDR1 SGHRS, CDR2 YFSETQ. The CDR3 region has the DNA TGCGCCAGCAGCTCCGGACAGGGGGCGGATCAGCCCCAGCATTTT. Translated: CASSSGQGADQPQHF.

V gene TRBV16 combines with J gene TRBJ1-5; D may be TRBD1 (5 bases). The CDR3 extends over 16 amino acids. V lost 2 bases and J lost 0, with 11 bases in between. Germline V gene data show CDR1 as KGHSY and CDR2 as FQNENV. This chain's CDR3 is CASSQRGNNSNQPQHF. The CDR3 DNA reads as TGTGCCAGCAGCCAACGGGGGAATAATAGCAATCAGCCCCAGCATTTT. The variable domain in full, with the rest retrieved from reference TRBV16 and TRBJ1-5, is GEEVAQTPKHLVRGEGQKAKLYCAPIKGHSYVFWYQQVLKNEFKFLISFQNENVFDETGMPKERFSAKCLPNSPCSLEIQATKLEDSAVYFCASSQRGNNSNQPQHFGDGTRLSIL.

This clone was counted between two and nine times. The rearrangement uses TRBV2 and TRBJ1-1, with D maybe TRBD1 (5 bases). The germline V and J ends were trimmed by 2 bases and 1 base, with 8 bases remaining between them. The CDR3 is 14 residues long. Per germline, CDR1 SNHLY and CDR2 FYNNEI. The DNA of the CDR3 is TGTGCCAGCAGTGAATGGCAGGGGAACACTGAAGCTTTCTTT. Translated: CASSEWQGNTEAFF.

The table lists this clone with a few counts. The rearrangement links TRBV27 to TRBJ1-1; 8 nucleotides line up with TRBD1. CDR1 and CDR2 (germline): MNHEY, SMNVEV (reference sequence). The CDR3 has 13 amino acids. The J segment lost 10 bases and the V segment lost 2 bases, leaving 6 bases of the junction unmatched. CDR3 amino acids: CASSLPGQGRAFF. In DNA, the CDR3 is TGTGCCAGCAGTTTACCAGGACAGGGACGAGCTTTCTTT.

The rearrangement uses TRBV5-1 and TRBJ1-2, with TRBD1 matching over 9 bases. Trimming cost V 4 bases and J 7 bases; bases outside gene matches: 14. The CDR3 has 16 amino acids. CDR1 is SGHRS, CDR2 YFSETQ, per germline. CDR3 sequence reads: CASSRSTGGVQSGYTF. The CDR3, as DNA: TGCGCCAGCAGCCGTTCGACAGGGGGGGTTCAATCTGGCTACACCTTC.

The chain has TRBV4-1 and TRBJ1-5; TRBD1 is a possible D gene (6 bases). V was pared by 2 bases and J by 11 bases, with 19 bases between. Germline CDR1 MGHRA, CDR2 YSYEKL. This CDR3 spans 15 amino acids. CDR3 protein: CASSQISGHRWSQHF. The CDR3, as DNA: TGCGCCAGCAGCCAAATATCGGGACACCGCTGGTCCCAGCATTTT.

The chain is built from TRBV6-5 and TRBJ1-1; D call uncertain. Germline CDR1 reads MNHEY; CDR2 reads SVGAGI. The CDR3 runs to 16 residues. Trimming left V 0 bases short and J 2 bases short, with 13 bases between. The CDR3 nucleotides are TGTGCCAGCAGTTACTCGAATTCCTATCTCAACACTGAAGCTTTCTTT. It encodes CASSYSNSYLNTEAFF.

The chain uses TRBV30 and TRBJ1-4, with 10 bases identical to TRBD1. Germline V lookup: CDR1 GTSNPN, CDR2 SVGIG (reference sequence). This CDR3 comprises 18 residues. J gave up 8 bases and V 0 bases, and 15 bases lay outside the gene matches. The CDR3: CAWSVNWFGDRGGEKLFF. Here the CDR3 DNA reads TGTGCCTGGAGTGTAAATTGGTTTGGGGACAGGGGAGGAGAAAAACTGTTTTTT.

CDR3 sequence: CASSPGGRRANYGYTF. CDR3 sequence (DNA): TGTGCCAGCTCTCCGGGGGGTAGGAGAGCTAACTATGGCTACACCTTC. The chain is built from TRBV18 and TRBJ1-2; weak D call: TRBD1 (5 bases). The germline V and J ends were trimmed by 6 bases and 0 bases, with 17 bases remaining between them. The CDR3 loop spans 16 amino acids. From germline, CDR1 is KGHSH and CDR2 LQKENI.

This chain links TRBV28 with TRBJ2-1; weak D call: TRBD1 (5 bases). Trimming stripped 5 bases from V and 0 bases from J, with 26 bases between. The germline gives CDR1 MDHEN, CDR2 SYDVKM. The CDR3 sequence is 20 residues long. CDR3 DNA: TGTGCCAGCAGTCCTTCGCCTAAACAGACAGAGCAGAGCTCCTACAATGAGCAGTTCTTC. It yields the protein CASSPSPKQTEQSSYNEQFF.

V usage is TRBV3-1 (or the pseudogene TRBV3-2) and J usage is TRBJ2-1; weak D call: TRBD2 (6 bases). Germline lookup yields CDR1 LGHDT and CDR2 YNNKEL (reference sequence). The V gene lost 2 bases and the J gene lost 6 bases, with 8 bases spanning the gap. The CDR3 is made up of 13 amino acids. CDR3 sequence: CASSQRSGNEQFF. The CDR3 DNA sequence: TGTGCCAGCAGCCAACGTAGCGGCAATGAGCAGTTCTTC.

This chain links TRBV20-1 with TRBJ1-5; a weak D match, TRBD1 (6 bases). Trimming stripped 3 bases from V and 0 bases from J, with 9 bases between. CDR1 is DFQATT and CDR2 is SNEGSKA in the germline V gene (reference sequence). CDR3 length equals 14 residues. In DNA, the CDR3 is TGCAGTGCTAGTCAGGGGCTTAGCAATCAGCCCCAGCATTTT. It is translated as CSASQGLSNQPQHF.

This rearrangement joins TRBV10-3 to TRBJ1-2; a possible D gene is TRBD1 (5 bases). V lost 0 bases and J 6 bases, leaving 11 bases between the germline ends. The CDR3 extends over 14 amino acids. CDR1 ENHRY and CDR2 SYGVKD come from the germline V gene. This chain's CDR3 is CAISESDKPHGYTF. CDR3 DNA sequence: TGTGCCATCAGTGAGTCGGACAAACCCCATGGCTACACCTTC.

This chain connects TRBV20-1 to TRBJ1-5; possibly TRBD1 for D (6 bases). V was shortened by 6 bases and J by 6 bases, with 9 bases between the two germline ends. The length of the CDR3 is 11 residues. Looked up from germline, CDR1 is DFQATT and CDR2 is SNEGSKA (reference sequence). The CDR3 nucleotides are TGCAGTGCAGAACAGGGTCAGCCCCAGCATTTT. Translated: CSAEQGQPQHF.

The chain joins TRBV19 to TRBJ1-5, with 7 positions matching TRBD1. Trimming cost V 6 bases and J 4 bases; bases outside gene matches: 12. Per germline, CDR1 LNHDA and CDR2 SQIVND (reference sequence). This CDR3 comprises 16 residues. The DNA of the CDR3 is TGTGCCAGTAGCACAGACAGGGTGCCTTTGAATCAGCCCCAGCATTTT. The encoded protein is CASSTDRVPLNQPQHF.

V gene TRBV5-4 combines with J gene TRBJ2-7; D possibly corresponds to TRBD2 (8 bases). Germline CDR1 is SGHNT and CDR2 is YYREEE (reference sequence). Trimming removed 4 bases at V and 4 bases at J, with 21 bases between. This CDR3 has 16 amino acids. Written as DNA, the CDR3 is TGTGCCAGCAGCCCCCAAGGGGGCGGGAGGAGGTACGAGCAGTACTTC. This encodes CASSPQGGGRRYEQYF.

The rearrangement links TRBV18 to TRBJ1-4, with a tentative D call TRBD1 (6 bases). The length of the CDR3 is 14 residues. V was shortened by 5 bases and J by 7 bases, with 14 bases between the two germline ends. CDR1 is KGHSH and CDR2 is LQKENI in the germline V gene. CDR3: CASSSEQGFEKLFF. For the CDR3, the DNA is TGTGCCAGCTCATCAGAACAGGGATTTGAAAAACTGTTTTTT.

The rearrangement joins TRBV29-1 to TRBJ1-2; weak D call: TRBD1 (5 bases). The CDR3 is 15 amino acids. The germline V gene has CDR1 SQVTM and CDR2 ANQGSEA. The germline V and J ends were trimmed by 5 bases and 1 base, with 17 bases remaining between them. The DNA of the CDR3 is TGCAGCGTTCTGGGGGGGGATTCCTTTAACTATGGCTACACCTTC. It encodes CSVLGGDSFNYGYTF. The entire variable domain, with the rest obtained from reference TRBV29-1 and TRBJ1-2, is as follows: SAVISQKPSRDICQRGTSLTIQCQVDSQVTMMFWYRQQPGQSLTLIATANQGSEATYESGFVIDKFPISRPNLTFSTLTVSNMSPEDSSIYLCSVLGGDSFNYGYTFGSGTRLTVV.